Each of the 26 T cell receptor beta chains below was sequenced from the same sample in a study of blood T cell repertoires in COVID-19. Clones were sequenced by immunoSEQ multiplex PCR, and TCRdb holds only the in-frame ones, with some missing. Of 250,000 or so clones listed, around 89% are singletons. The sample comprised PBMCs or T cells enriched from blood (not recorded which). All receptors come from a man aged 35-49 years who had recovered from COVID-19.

This CDR3 is CASSLETGTSVQETQYF. The CDR3 DNA reads TGTGCCAGCAGCTTAGAGACCGGGACTAGCGTTCAAGAGACCCAGTACTTC. This chain connects TRBV11-2 to TRBJ2-5; 10 nucleotides match TRBD2. CDR3 length: 17 residues. V dropped 0 bases and J dropped 2; count of bases not matched to a gene: 6. Germline V lookup: CDR1 SGHAT, CDR2 FQNNGV. Together with reference TRBV11-2 and TRBJ2-5, the CDR3 gives the full variable domain: EAGVAQSPRYKIIEKRQSVAFWCNPISGHATLYWYQQILGQGPKLLIQFQNNGVVDDSQLPKDRFSAERLKGVDSTLKIQPAKLEDSAVYLCASSLETGTSVQETQYFGPGTRLLVL.

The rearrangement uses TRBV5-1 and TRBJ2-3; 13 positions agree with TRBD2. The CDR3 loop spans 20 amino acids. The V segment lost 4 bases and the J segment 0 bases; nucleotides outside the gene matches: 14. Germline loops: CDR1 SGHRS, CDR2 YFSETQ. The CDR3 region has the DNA TGCGCCAGCAGCCCTCAGAGGGGACTAGCGGGGCCTACTAGCACAGATACGCAGTATTTT. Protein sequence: CASSPQRGLAGPTSTDTQYF. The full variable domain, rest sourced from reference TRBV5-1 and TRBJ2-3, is KAGVTQTPRYLIKTRGQQVTLSCSPISGHRSVSWYQQTPGQGLQFLFEYFSETQRNKGNFPGRFSGRQFSNSRSEMNVSTLELGDSALYLCASSPQRGLAGPTSTDTQYFGPGTRLTVL.

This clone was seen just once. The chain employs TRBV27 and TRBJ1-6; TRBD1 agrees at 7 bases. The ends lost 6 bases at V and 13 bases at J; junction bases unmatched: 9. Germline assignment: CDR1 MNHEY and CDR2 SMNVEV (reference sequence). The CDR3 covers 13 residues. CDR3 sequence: CASRKTGSFPLHF. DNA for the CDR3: TGTGCCAGCAGGAAGACAGGGTCGTTCCCCCTCCACTTT.

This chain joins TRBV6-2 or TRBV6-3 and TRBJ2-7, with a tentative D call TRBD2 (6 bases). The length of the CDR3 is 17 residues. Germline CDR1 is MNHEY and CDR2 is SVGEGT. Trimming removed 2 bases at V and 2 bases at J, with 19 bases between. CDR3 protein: CASSYNAASETTYEQYF. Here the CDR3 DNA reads TGTGCCAGCAGTTACAACGCGGCTAGCGAGACCACCTACGAGCAGTACTTC.

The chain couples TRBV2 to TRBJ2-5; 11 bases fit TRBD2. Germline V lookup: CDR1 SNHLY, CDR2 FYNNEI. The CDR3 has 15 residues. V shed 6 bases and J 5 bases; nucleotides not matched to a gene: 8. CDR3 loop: CASSGSGRALETQYF. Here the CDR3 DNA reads TGTGCCAGCAGCGGTAGCGGGAGGGCCTTGGAGACCCAGTACTTC.

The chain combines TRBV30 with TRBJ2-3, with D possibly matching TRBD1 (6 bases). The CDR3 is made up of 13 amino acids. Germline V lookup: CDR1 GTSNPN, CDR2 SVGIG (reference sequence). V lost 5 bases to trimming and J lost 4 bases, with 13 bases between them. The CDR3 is CAWGRNRADTQYF. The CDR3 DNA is TGTGCCTGGGGCCGAAACAGGGCAGATACGCAGTATTTT.

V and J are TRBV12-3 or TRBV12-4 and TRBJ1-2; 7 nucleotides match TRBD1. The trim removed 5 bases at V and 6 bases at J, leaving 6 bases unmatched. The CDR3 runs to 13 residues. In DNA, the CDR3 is TGTGCCAGCAGTCCGCAGGGGGTTAATGGCTACACCTTC. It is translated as CASSPQGVNGYTF.

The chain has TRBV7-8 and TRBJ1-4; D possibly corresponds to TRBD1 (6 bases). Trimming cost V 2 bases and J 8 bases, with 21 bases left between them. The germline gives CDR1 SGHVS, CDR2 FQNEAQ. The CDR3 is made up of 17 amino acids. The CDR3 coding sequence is TGTGCCAGCAGCTTACCCCGGCGAGGGGGATCAGAGGAAAAACTGTTTTTT. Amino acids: CASSLPRRGGSEEKLFF.

The CDR3 nucleotides are TGTGCCAGCAGCCGACCGCGGGAGACCCAGTACTTC. Translating it yields CASSRPRETQYF. V and J are TRBV11-3 and TRBJ2-5; D call uncertain. This CDR3 has 12 amino acids. Per the germline V gene, CDR1 is SGHNT and CDR2 is YENEEA. Trimming stripped 5 bases from V and 5 bases from J, with 9 bases between.

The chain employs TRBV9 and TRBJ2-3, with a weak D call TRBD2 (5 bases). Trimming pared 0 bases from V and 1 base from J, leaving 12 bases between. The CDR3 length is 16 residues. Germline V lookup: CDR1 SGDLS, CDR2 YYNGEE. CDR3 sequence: CASSVGEWVGTDTQYF. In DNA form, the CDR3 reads TGTGCCAGCAGCGTAGGGGAGTGGGTCGGCACAGATACGCAGTATTTT. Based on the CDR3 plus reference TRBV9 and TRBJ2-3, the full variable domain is DSGVTQTPKHLITATGQRVTLRCSPRSGDLSVYWYQQSLDQGLQFLIQYYNGEERAKGNILERFSAQQFPDLHSELNLSSLELGDSALYFCASSVGEWVGTDTQYFGPGTRLTVL.

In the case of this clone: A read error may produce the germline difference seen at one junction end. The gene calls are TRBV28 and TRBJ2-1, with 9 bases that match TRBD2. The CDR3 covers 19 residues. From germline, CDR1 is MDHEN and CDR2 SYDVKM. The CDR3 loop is CASTLRSPLAGVSYNEQFF. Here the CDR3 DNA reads TGTGCCAGCACTTTACGAAGCCCCTTAGCGGGAGTATCCTACAATGAGCAGTTCTTC. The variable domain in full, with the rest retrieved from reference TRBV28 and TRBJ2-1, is DVKVTQSSRYLVKRTGEKVFLECVQDMDHENMFWYRQDPGLGLRLIYFSYDVKMKEKGDIPEGYSVSREKKERFSLILESASTNQTSMYLCASTLRSPLAGVSYNEQFFGPGTRLTVL.

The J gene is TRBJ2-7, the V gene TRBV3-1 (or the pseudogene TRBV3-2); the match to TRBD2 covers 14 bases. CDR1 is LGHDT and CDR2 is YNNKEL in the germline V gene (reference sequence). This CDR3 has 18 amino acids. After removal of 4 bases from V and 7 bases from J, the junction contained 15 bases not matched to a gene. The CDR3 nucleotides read TGTGCCAGCAGCCTCGGGACTAGCGGGGGCCCCAGCCCCCAGGAGCAGTACTTC. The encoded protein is CASSLGTSGGPSPQEQYF.

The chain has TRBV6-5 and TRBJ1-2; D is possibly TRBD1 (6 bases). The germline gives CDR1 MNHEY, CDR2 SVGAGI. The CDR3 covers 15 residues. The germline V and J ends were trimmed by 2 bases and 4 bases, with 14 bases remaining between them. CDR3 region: CASSYTGNLFYGYTF. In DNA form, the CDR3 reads TGTGCCAGCAGTTACACAGGGAATCTTTTCTATGGCTACACCTTC.

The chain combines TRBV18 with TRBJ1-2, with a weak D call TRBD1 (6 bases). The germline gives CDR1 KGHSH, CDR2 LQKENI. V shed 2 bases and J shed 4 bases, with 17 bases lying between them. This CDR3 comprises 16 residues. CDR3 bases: TGTGCCAGCTCACCAGGGGGCCAGGGCGTGGGCTATGGCTACACCTTC. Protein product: CASSPGGQGVGYGYTF.

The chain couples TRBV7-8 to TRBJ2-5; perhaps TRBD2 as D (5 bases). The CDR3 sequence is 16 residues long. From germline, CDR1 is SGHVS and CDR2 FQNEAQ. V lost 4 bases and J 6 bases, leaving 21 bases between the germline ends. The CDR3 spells CASSSSYGVVRKTQYF. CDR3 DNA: TGTGCCAGCAGCTCATCTTACGGGGTGGTTAGGAAGACCCAGTACTTC.

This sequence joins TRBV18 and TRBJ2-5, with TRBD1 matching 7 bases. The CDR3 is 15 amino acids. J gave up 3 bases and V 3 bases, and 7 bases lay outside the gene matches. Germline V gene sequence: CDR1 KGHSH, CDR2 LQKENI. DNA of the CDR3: TGTGCCAGCTCACCGGGGCTGACAGGGAAAGAGACCCAGTACTTC. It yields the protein CASSPGLTGKETQYF.

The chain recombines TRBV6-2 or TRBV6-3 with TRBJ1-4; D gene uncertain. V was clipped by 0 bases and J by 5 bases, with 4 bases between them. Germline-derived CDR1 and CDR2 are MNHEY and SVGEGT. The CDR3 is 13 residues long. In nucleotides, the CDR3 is TGTGCCAGCAGTTACTCAGAGAATGAAAAACTGTTTTTT. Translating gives CASSYSENEKLFF.

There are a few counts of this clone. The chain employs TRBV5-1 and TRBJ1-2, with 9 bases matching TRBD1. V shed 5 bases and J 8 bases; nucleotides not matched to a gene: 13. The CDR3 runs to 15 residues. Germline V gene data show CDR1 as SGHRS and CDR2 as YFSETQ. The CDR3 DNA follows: TGCGCCAGCAGATACCGGGACAGGGATTTCCGGGGCTACACCTTC. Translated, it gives CASRYRDRDFRGYTF.

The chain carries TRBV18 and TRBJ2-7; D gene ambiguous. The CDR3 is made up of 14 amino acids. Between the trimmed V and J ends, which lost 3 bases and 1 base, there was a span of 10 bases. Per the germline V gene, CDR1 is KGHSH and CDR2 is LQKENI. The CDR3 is CASSPLRSSYEQYF. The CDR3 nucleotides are TGTGCCAGCTCACCCCTTAGGAGTTCCTACGAGCAGTACTTC.

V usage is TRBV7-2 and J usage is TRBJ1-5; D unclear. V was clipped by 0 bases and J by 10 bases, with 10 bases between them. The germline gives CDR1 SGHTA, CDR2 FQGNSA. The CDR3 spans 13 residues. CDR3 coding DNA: TGTGCCAGCAGCTTAGCTTACAGCAGTCCCCAGCATTTT. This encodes CASSLAYSSPQHF.

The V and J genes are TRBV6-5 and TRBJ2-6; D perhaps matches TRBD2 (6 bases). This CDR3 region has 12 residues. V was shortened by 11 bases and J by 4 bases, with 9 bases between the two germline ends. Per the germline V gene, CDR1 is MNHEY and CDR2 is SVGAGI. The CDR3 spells CARRGGANVLTF. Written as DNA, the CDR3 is TGTGCCCGCCGGGGGGGGGCCAACGTCCTGACTTTC.

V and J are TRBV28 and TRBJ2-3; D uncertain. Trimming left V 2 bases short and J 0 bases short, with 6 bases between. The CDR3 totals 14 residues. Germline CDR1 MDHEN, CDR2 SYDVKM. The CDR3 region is CASSLTQSTDTQYF. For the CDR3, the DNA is TGTGCCAGCAGTTTAACCCAGAGCACAGATACGCAGTATTTT.

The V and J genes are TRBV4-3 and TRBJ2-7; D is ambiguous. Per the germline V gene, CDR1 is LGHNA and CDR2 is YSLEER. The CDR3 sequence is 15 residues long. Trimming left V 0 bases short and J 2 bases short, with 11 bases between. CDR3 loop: CASSQEARIPYEQYF. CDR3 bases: TGCGCCAGCAGCCAAGAAGCGCGGATACCCTACGAGCAGTACTTC.

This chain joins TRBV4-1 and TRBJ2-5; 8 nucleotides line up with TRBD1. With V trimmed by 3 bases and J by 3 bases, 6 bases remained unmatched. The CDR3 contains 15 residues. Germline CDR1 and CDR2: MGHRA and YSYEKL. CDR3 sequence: CASSQAGQGKETQYF. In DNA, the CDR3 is TGCGCCAGCAGCCAGGCCGGACAGGGCAAAGAGACCCAGTACTTC.

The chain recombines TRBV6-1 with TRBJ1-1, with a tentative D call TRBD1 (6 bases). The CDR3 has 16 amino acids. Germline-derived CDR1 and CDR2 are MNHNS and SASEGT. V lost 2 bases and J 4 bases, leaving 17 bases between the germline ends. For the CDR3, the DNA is TGTGCCAGCAGTGAATCCTTTCCAGGGGTACGCACTGAAGCTTTCTTT. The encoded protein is CASSESFPGVRTEAFF.

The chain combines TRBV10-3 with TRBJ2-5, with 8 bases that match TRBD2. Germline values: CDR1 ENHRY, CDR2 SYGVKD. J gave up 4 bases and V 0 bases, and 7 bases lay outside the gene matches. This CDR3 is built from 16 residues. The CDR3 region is CAISESTAGVGETQYF. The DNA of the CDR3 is TGTGCCATCAGTGAGTCGACAGCGGGAGTAGGAGAGACCCAGTACTTC.